This T cell receptor (beta chain) was captured in a study of molecular identifiers for immune sequencing clone quantification. Across the study: In the replicates, RNA derived from about 20,000 or 100,000 naive CD8 cells was divided into five parts, and four were sequenced.

MiXCR was run by TCRdb on the PCR reads, yielding one entry per CDR3 protein. Among approximately 590,000 distinct CDR3 sequences listed, about 25% were seen once. CDR1 is MNHEY, CDR2 SVGEGT, per germline. Unmatched junction bases numbered 14, after V lost 2 bases and J lost 0 bases. There are 19 residues in the CDR3. Sorting selected naive CD8 T cells with a CD8+CD4-CCR7+CD45RA+ phenotype. Material for sequencing was naive CD8+ T cells from blood, with Jurkat cell RNA spiked in. Subset in this sample: FACS-sorted CD8+CD4-CCR7+CD45RA+ naive T cells. The sequence came from a human donor in good health. Some libraries in this study had Jurkat cell RNA spiked in. The rearrangement uses TRBV6-2 or TRBV6-3 and TRBJ2-3; 7 nucleotides agree with TRBD1. The DNA for the CDR3 is TGTGCCAGCAGTTACCACACAGGGGTCGGCTCAACTAGCACAGATACGCAGTATTTT. This gives the protein CASSYHTGVGSTSTDTQYF.